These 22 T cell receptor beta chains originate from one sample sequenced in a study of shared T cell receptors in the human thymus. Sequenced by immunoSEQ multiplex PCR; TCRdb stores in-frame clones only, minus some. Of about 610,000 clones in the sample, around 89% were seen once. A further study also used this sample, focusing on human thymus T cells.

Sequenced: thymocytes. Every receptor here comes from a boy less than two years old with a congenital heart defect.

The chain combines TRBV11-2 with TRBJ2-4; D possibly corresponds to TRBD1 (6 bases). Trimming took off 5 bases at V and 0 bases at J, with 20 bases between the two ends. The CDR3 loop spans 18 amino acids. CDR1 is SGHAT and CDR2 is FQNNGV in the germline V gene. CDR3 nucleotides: TGTGCCAGCAGCCCGTTAGGGGACACGATAGTAGCCAAAAACATTCAGTACTTC. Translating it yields CASSPLGDTIVAKNIQYF.

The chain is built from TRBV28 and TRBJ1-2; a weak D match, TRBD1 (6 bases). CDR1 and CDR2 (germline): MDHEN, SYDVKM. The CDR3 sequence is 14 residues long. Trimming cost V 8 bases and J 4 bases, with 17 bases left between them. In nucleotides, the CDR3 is TGTGCCAGCTCGCCCGATCAGGGGAGCTATGGCTACACCTTC. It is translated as CASSPDQGSYGYTF.

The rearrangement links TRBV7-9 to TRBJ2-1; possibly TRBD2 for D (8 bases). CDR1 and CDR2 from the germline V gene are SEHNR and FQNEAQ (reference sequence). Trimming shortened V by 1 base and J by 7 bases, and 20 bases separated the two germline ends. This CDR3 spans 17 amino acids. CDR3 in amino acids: CASSLEEGDSGRNEQFF. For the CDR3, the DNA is TGTGCCAGCAGCTTAGAGGAGGGGGACAGCGGGAGAAATGAGCAGTTCTTC.

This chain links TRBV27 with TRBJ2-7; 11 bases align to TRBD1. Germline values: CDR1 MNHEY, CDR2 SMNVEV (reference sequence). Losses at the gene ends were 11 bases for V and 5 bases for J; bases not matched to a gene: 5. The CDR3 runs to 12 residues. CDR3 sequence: CAPRTGGDEQYF. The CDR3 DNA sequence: TGTGCCCCCCGGACAGGGGGCGACGAGCAGTACTTC.

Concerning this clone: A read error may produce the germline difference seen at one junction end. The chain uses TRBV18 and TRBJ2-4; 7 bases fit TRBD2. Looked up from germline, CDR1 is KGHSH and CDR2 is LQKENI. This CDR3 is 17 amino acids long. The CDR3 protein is CASSPQRTREAKNIQYF. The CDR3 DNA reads TGTGCCAGCTCCCCACAGAGGACTAGAGAAGCCAAAAACATTCAGTACTTC.

This CDR3 is CAISAAASGMKLDSYEQYF. The CDR3 nucleotides are TGTGCCATCAGTGCTGCGGCTAGCGGGATGAAATTAGACTCCTACGAGCAGTACTTC. This sequence joins TRBV10-3 and TRBJ2-7; TRBD2 aligns across 9 bases. The germline gives CDR1 ENHRY, CDR2 SYGVKD. V dropped 4 bases and J dropped 0; count of bases not matched to a gene: 16. This CDR3 is 19 amino acids long.

The CDR3 spells CASSKGPTDKYEQYF. CDR3 DNA sequence: TGTGCCAGCAGCAAAGGGCCGACGGACAAGTACGAGCAGTACTTC. This chain uses TRBV21-1 with TRBJ2-7; TRBD1, the table's D call, lacks a check against the DNA. TRBV21-1 is listed as a pseudogene. CDR3 length: 15 residues.

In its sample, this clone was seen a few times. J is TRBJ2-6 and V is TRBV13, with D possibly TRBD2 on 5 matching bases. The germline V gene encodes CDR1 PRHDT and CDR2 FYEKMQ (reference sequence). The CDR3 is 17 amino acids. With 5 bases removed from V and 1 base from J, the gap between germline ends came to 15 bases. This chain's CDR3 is CASSQEEDGSGANVLTF. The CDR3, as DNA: TGTGCCAGCAGCCAAGAGGAGGACGGGTCTGGGGCCAACGTCCTGACTTTC.

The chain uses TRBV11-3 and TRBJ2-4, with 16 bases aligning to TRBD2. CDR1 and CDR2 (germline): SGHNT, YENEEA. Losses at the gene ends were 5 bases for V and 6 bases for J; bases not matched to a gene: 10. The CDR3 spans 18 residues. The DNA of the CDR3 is TGTGCCAGCAGCCCTCTACCGGGACTAGCGGGAGGGCCAAACATTCAGTACTTC. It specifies CASSPLPGLAGGPNIQYF.

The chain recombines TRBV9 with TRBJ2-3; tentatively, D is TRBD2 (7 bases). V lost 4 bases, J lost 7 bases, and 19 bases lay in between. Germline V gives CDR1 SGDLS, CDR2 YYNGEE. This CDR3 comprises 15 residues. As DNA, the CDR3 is TGTGCCAGCAGCACAGGTGGACTAGGGGGGAATACGCAGTATTTT. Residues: CASSTGGLGGNTQYF.

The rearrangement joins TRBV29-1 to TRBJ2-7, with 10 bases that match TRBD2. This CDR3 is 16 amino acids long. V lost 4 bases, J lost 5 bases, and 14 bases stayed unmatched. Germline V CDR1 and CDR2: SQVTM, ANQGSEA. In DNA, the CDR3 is TGCAGCGTTGGGCTAGCGGGAGTTACACGAGGGGACGAGCAGTACTTC. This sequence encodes CSVGLAGVTRGDEQYF.

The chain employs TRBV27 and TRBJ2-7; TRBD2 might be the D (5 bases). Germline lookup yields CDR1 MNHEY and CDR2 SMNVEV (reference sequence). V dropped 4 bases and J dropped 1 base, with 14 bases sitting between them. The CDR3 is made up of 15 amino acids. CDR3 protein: CASSSSPDYSYEQYF. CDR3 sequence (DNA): TGTGCCAGCAGTTCGTCCCCCGACTATTCCTACGAGCAGTACTTC.

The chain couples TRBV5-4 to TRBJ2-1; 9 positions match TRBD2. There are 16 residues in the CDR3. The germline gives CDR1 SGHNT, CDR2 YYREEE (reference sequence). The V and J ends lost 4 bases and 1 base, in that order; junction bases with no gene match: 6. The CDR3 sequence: CASSALAGRSYNEQFF. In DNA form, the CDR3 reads TGTGCCAGCAGCGCTCTAGCGGGAAGGTCCTACAATGAGCAGTTCTTC.

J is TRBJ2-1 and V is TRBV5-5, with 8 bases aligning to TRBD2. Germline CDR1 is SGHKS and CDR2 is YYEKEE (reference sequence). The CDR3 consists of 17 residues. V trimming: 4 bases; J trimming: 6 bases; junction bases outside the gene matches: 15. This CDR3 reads CASSPRPSGSMSNEQFF. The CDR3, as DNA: TGTGCCAGCAGCCCAAGACCGAGCGGGAGTATGTCCAATGAGCAGTTCTTC.

The CDR3 DNA is TGCGCCAGCAGCCCCGGACGGTTCGAGCGGGACTTGGAAGCGGGTTTCTACGAGCAGTACTTC. Translating gives CASSPGRFERDLEAGFYEQYF. The chain links TRBV5-1 to TRBJ2-7; 7 bases match TRBD2. Germline loops: CDR1 SGHRS, CDR2 YFSETQ. This CDR3 region has 21 residues. Losses at the gene ends were 4 bases for V and 3 bases for J; bases not matched to a gene: 28.

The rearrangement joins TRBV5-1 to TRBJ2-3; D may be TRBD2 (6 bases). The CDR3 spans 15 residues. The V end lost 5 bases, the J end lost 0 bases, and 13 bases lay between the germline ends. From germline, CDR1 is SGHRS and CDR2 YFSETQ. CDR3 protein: CASSLSGSSTDTQYF. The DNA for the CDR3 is TGCGCCAGCAGTCTTAGCGGATCTAGCACAGATACGCAGTATTTT.

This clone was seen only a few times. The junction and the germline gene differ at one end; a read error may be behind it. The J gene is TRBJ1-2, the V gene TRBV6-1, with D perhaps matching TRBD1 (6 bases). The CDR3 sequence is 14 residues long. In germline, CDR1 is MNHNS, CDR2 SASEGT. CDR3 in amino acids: CASREHRVSHGYTF. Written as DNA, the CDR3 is TGTGCCAGCCGTGAGCACAGGGTCTCCCATGGCTACACCTTC.

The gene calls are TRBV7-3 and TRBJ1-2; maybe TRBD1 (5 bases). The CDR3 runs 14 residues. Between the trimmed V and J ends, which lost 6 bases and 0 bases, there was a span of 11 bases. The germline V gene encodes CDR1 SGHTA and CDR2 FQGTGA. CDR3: CASSPGETNYGYTF. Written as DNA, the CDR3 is TGTGCCAGCAGTCCGGGGGAAACTAACTATGGCTACACCTTC. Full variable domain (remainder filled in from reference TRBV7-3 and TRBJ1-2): GAGVSQTPSNKVTEKGKYVELRCDPISGHTALYWYRQSLGQGPEFLIYFQGTGAADDSGLPNDRFFAVRPEGSVSTLKIQRTERGDSAVYLCASSPGETNYGYTFGSGTRLTVV.

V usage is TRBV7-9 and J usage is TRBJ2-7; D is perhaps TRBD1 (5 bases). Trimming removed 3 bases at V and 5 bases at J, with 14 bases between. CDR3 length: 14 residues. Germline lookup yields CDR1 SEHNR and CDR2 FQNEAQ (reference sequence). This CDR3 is CASSLWGLSDEQYF. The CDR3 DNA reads TGTGCCAGCAGCTTGTGGGGCCTCAGCGACGAGCAGTACTTC. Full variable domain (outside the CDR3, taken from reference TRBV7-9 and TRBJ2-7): DTGVSQNPRHKITKRGQNVTFRCDPISEHNRLYWYRQTLGQGPEFLTYFQNEAQLEKSRLLSDRFSAERPKGSFSTLEIQRTEQGDSAMYLCASSLWGLSDEQYFGPGTRLTVT.

CDR3 bases: TGCGCCAGCAGCAAGGGACTAGCGGGGGGAATCCCCAGCACAGATACGCAGTATTTT. Translated: CASSKGLAGGIPSTDTQYF. This chain uses TRBV5-1 with TRBJ2-3, with TRBD2 matching 15 bases. The CDR3 contains 19 residues. J lost 0 bases, V lost 4 bases, and 9 bases had no gene match. The V gene's germline CDR1 is SGHRS and CDR2 YFSETQ.

CDR3: CASSDRTPPYEQYF. The CDR3 bases are TGTGCCAGCAGCGACAGGACCCCTCCTTACGAGCAGTACTTC. The genes are TRBV27 and TRBJ2-7, with a weak D call TRBD1 (6 bases). The CDR3 is 14 residues long. Germline-derived CDR1 and CDR2 are MNHEY and SMNVEV (reference sequence). Between the trimmed V and J ends, which lost 6 bases and 4 bases, there was a span of 16 bases.

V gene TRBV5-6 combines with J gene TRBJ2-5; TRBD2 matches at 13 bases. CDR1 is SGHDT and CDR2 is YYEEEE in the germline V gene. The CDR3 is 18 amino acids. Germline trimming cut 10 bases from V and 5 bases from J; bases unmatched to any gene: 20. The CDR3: CASKPPLLAGGPAETQYF. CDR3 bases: TGTGCCTCCAAGCCCCCCTTACTAGCGGGAGGGCCGGCGGAGACCCAGTACTTC.